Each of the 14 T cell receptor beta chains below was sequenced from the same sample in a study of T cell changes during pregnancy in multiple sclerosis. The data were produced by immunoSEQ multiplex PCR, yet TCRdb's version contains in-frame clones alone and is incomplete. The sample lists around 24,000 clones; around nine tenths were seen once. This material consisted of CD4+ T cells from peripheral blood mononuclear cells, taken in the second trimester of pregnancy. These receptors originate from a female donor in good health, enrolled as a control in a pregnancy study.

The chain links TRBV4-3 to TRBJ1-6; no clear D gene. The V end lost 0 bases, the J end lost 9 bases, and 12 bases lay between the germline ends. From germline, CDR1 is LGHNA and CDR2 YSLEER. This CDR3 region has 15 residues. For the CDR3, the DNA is TGCGCCAGCAGCCAAGATCTAAGGTCGGGTTCACCCCTCCACTTT. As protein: CASSQDLRSGSPLHF.

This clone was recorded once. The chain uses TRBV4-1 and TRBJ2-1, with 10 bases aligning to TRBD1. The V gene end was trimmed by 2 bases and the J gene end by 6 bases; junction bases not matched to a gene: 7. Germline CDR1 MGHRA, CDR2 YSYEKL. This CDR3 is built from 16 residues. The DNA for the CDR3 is TGCGCCAGCAGCCAATCGACAGGGGGCGTAATCAATGAGCAGTTCTTC. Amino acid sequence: CASSQSTGGVINEQFF.

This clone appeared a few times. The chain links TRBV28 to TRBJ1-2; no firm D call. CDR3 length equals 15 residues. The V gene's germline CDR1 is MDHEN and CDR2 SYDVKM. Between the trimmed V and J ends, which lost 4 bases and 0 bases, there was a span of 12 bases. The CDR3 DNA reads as TGTGCCAGCAGTTCTCCCTTTCCAGCTAACTATGGCTACACCTTC. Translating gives CASSSPFPANYGYTF.

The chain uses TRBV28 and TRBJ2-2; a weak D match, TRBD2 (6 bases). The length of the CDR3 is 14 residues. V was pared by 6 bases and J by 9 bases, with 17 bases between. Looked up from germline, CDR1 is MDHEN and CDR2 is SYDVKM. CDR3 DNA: TGTGCCAGCAGGACGGGACTTGCGGGGTGGGAGCTGTTTTTT. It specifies CASRTGLAGWELFF. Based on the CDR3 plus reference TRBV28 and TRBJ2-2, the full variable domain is DVKVTQSSRYLVKRTGEKVFLECVQDMDHENMFWYRQDPGLGLRLIYFSYDVKMKEKGDIPEGYSVSREKKERFSLILESASTNQTSMYLCASRTGLAGWELFFGEGSRLTVL.

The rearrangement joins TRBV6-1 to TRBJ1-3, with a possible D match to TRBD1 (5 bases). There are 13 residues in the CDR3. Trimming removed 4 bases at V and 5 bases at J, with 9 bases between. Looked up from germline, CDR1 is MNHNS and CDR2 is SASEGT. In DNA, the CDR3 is TGTGCCAGCAGTGGGACACTTAGAAACACCATATATTTT. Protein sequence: CASSGTLRNTIYF.

CDR3 coding DNA: TGCGCCAGCAGCTTGGCTGCTAGCGGGAGTGGAGAGACCCAGTACTTC. Encoded protein: CASSLAASGSGETQYF. The chain uses TRBV5-1 and TRBJ2-5; the match to TRBD2 covers 10 bases. The germline V gene has CDR1 SGHRS and CDR2 YFSETQ. After removal of 0 bases from V and 4 bases from J, the junction contained 6 bases not matched to a gene. CDR3 size: 16 residues. The variable domain in full, completed from reference TRBV5-1 and TRBJ2-5, reads KAGVTQTPRYLIKTRGQQVTLSCSPISGHRSVSWYQQTPGQGLQFLFEYFSETQRNKGNFPGRFSGRQFSNSRSEMNVSTLELGDSALYLCASSLAASGSGETQYFGPGTRLLVL.

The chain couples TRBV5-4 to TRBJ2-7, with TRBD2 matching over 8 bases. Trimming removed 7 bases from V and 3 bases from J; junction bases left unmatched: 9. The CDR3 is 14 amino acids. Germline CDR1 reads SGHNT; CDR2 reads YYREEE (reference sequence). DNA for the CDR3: TGTGCCAGCTCCCCTACTAGCGGTTTCTACGAGCAGTACTTC. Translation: CASSPTSGFYEQYF.

CDR3 in DNA: TGTGCCAGTAGTATACTAGCGGGGTACGAGCAGTACTTC. Its translation: CASSILAGYEQYF. V usage is TRBV19 and J usage is TRBJ2-7, with 9 bases identical to TRBD2. The CDR3 totals 13 residues. Trimming took 2 bases from V and 4 from J; bases not matched to a gene: 0. Germline V lookup: CDR1 LNHDA, CDR2 SQIVND (reference sequence).

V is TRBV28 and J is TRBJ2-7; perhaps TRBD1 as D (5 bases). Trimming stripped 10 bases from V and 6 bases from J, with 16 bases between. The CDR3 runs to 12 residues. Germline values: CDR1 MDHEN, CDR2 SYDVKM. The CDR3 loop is CATTRALGEQYF. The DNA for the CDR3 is TGTGCCACCACCAGGGCCTTGGGCGAGCAGTACTTC. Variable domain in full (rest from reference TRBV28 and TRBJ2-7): DVKVTQSSRYLVKRTGEKVFLECVQDMDHENMFWYRQDPGLGLRLIYFSYDVKMKEKGDIPEGYSVSREKKERFSLILESASTNQTSMYLCATTRALGEQYFGPGTRLTVT.

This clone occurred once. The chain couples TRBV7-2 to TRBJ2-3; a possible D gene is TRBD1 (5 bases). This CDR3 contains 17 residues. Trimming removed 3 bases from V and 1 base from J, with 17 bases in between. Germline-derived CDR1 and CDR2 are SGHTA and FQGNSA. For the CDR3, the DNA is TGTGCCAGCAGCTTCCGATGGTCGGAAGGGGGCACAGATACGCAGTATTTT. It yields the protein CASSFRWSEGGTDTQYF.

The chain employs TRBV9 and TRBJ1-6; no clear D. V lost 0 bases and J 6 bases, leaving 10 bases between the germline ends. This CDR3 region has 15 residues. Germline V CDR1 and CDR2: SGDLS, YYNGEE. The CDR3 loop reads CASSVAGQINSPLHF. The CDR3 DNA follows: TGTGCCAGCAGCGTAGCTGGGCAGATTAATTCACCCCTCCACTTT.

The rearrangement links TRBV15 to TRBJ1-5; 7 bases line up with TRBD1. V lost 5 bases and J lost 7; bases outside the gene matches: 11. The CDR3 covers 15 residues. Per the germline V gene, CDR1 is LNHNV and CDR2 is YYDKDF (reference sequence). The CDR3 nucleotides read TGTGCCACCAGCCGGATCGACAGGGTTGGGCAGCCCCAGCATTTT. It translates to CATSRIDRVGQPQHF.

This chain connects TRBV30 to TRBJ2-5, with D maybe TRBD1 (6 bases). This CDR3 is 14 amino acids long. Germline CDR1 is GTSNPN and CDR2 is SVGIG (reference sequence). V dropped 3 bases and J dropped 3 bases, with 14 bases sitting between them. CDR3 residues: CAWRRQGREETQYF. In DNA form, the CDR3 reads TGTGCCTGGAGGAGGCAGGGGCGCGAAGAGACCCAGTACTTC.

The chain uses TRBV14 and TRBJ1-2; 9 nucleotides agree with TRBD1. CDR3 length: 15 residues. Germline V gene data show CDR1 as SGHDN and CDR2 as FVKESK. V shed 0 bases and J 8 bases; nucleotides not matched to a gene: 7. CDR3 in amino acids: CASSQEIRDREGYTF. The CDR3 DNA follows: TGTGCCAGCAGCCAAGAGATCAGGGACAGGGAGGGCTACACCTTC.